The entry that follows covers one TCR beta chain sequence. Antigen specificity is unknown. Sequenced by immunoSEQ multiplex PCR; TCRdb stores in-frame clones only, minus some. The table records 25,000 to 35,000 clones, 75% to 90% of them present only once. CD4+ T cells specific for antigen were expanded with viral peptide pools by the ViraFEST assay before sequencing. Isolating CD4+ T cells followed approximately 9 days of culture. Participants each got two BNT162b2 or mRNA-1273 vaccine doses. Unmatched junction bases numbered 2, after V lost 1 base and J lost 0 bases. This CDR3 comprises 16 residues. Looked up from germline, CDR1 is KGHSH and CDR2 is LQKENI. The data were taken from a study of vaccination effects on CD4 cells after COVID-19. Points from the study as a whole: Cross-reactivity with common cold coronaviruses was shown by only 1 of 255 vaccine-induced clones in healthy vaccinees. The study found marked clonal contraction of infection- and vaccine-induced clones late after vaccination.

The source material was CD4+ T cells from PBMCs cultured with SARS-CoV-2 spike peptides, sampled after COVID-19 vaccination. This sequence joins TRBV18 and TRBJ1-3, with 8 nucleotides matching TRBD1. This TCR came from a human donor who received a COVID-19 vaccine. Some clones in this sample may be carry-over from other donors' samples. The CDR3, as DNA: TGTGCCAGCTCACCACAGACAGGGGCCTCTGGAAACACCATATATTTT. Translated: CASSPQTGASGNTIYF.